This TCR beta chain is drawn from a study of neurological immune-mediated disorders. Study-wide results and limits: The highest TCR clonal expansion occurred in HTLV-1-associated myelopathy; multiple sclerosis fell below healthy controls.

cDNA synthesis was performed by 5'RACE with 10-nucleotide random UMIs. Every sequencing run produced over 170 million TCR-beta sequences, and the sequences from any one run covered 15-18 subjects. MiXCR, run by TCRdb on the 5' RACE reads, gives a single entry per CDR3 protein. The table lists approximately 10,000 distinct CDR3 sequences, under 25% of them singletons. V was pared by 5 bases and J by 3 bases, with 17 bases between. This CDR3 is built from 16 residues. Germline values: CDR1 SGHRS, CDR2 YFSETQ. Each sorted-subset library came from 800,000 to 1,000,000 CD4+ or CD8+ T cells. This clonotype was observed at least ten times. Its antigen is not identified.

Sequences were obtained from CD8+ T cells from blood. This receptor was obtained from a woman between 55 and 75 years old with HTLV-1-associated myelopathy (HAM/TSP). V gene TRBV5-1 combines with J gene TRBJ2-2; D is perhaps TRBD1 (5 bases). The CDR3 coding sequence is TGCGCCAGCAGGCCAGGGCTTGGCCCCTACACCGGGGAGCTGTTTTTT. It is translated as CASRPGLGPYTGELFF.